This T cell receptor beta chain is from a study of blood T cell repertoires in COVID-19. In the study overall: Acute-phase and convalescent COVID-19 samples originated in the United States, Italy and Spain. PBMCs, B-cell-depleted T cells, or T cells provided the cDNA or gDNA that made up the material.

V dropped 4 bases and J dropped 1 base, with 17 bases sitting between them. The CDR3 has 16 amino acids. Germline loops: CDR1 SGHRS, CDR2 YFSETQ. Authors' methods: Reference gene primer amplification in the assay estimated nucleated cell counts. Produced via immunoSEQ multiplex PCR; TCRdb's table is partial and in-frame only. V, J and clone size are those of that table, while D and trimming were read from the DNA. This sample has around 56,000 clones, with around 93% found just once. This chain connects TRBV5-1 to TRBJ1-1, with D perhaps TRBD1 (6 bases). The sequenced material came from peripheral blood. This receptor was obtained from a woman aged 55-70 years with active or convalescent COVID-19. The CDR3: CASSPQGLGQNTEAFF. The CDR3 DNA is TGCGCCAGCAGCCCACAGGGATTGGGGCAGAACACTGAAGCTTTCTTT.